Listed below are T cell receptor beta chains from one sample, sequenced in a study of beta chain features in type 1 diabetes. Sequencing was performed with immunoSEQ multiplex PCR; in TCRdb, only in-frame clones are kept and a portion is missing. The repertoire holds hundreds of thousands of clones, with 11% as singletons. The sequenced sample consisted of naive CD4+ T cells from blood. The receptors derive from a man aged 30-40 years with type 1 diabetes. CDR3s include the opening cysteine and the closing phenylalanine or tryptophan. The order of the fields is D gene, J gene, V gene, clone size, CDR3 protein, CDR3 DNA. The D gene is left open where the match is weak. Size is stated for part of the rows, as once, few or many counts, or as a class when the clone is expanded.

TRBD2 | TRBJ2-7 | TRBV11-2 | few | CASSLGGLAGEQYF | TGTGCCAGCAGCTTAGGAGGGCTAGCGGGCGAGCAGTACTTC
NA | TRBJ2-5 | TRBV6-1 | NA | CATRKEVKETQYF | TGTGCCACCCGGAAGGAGGTCAAAGAGACCCAGTACTTC
TRBD1 | TRBJ2-7 | TRBV10-3 | NA | CAMQEGTGASYEQYF | TGTGCCATGCAAGAGGGGACAGGGGCCTCCTACGAGCAGTACTTC
TRBD1 | TRBJ2-5 | TRBV2 | NA | CASSRTGASGETQYF | TGTGCCAGCAGCCGGACAGGGGCCTCGGGGGAGACCCAGTACTTC
TRBD2 | TRBJ2-1 | TRBV28 | few | CASGLTSGGAYNEQFF | TGTGCCAGCGGACTGACTAGCGGGGGGGCATACAATGAGCAGTTCTTC
NA | TRBJ2-3 | TRBV7-8 | few | CASSLSKDTQYF | TGTGCCAGCAGCTTGTCTAAAGATACGCAGTATTTT
NA | TRBJ2-7 | TRBV6-1 | NA | CASQTGIPYEQYF | TGTGCCAGCCAAACAGGGATCCCCTACGAGCAGTACTTC
NA | TRBJ1-5 | TRBV4-1 | NA | CASSQVRLGVSNQPQHF | TGCGCCAGCAGCCAAGTTCGATTAGGGGTTTCCAATCAGCCCCAGCATTTT
TRBD2 | TRBJ2-2 | TRBV4-3 | few | CASSQRTSGGGELFF | TGCGCCAGCAGCCAACGGACTAGCGGAGGTGGGGAGCTGTTTTTT
TRBD1 | TRBJ2-5 | TRBV6-5 | few | CASSSLDRAETQYF | TGTGCCAGCAGTTCCCTGGACAGGGCAGAGACCCAGTACTTC
NA | TRBJ1-6 | TRBV7-9 | few | CASSLIETSSSPLHF | TGTGCCAGCAGCTTAATCGAGACATCCAGTTCACCCCTCCACTTT
NA | TRBJ2-5 | TRBV21-1 | few | CASSKMGRRETQYF | TGTGCCAGCAGCAAAATGGGGCGCCGGGAGACCCAGTACTTC
TRBD1 | TRBJ1-5 | TRBV19 | few | CASSDRGRQPQHF | TGTGCCAGTAGTGACAGGGGCCGTCAGCCCCAGCATTTT
NA | TRBJ1-5 | TRBV7-9 | few | CASSSGSNQPQHF | TGTGCCAGCAGCTCGGGGAGCAATCAGCCCCAGCATTTT
NA | TRBJ1-2 | TRBV5-1 | NA | CASSDGNYGYTF | TGCGCCAGCAGCGACGGGAACTATGGCTACACCTTC
TRBD2 | TRBJ2-1 | TRBV4-1 | NA | CASSQVPSLAGVYNEQFF | TGCGCCAGCAGCCAAGTCCCCTCACTAGCGGGGGTGTACAATGAGCAGTTCTTC
TRBD1 | TRBJ1-6 | TRBV7-9 | few | CASSPGTGSYNSPLHF | TGTGCCAGCAGCCCGGGGACAGGGAGCTATAATTCACCCCTCCACTTT
NA | TRBJ1-1 | TRBV15 | NA | CATSRVQVVNTEAFF | TGTGCCACCAGCAGAGTGCAGGTAGTGAACACTGAAGCTTTCTTT
NA | TRBJ2-1 | TRBV5-1 | NA | CASSPVGGQDEQFF | TGCGCCAGCAGCCCGGTCGGGGGGCAGGATGAGCAGTTCTTC
NA | TRBJ2-5 | TRBV20-1 | few | CSARRGETQYF | TGCAGTGCTAGACGGGGGGAGACCCAGTACTTC
NA | TRBJ2-7 | TRBV5-1 | NA | CASCGLQVRTPKNEQYF | TGCGCCAGCTGCGGACTACAGGTTAGGACCCCTAAAAACGAGCAGTACTTC
NA | TRBJ1-6 | TRBV6-5 | few | CASSYGSGEYNSPLHF | TGTGCCAGCAGTTACGGCTCGGGTGAATATAATTCACCCCTCCACTTT
NA | TRBJ2-5 | TRBV2 | NA | CASSEEETQYF | TGTGCCAGCAGCGAGGAAGAGACCCAGTACTTC
NA | TRBJ1-6 | TRBV30 | NA | CAYGGGSTSPLHF | TGTGCCTATGGGGGGGGCTCAACTTCACCCCTCCACTTT
TRBD2 | TRBJ2-2 | TRBV6-6 | NA | CASSYLSGGAGELFF | TGTGCCAGCAGTTACTTGAGCGGGGGGGCTGGGGAGCTGTTTTTT